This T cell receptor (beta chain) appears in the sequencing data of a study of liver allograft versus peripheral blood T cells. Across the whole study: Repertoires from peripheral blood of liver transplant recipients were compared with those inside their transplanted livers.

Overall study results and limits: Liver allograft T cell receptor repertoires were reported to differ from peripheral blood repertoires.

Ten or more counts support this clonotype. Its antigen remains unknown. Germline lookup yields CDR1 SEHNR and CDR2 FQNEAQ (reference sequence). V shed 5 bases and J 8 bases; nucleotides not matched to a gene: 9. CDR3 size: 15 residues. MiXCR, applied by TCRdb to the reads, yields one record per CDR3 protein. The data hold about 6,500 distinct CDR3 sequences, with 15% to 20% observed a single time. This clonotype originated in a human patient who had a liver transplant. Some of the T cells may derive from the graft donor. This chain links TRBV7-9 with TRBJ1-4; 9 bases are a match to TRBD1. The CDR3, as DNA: TGTGCCAGCAGCCGGAGGGGACAGGGCGGCGAAAAACTGTTTTTT. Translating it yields CASSRRGQGGEKLFF.